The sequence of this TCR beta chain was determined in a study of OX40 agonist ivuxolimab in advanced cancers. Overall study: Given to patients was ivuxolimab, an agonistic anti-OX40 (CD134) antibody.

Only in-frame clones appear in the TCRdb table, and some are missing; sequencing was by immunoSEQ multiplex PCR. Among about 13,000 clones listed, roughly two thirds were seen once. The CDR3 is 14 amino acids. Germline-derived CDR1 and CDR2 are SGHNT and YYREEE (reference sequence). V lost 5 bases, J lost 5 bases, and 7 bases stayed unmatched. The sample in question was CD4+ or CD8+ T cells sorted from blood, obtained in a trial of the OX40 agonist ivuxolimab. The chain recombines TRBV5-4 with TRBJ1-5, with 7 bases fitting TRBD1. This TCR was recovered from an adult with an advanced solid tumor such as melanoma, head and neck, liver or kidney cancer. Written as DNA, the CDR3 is TGTGCCAGCAGTTACCGGGACAGTTATCAGCCCCAGCATTTT. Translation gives CASSYRDSYQPQHF.